What follows are 10 T cell receptor beta chains derived from one specimen sequenced in a study of cytomegalovirus exposure and HLA in healthy donors. 60 Vbeta and 13 Jbeta primers were used in PCR. Clones were sequenced by immunoSEQ multiplex PCR, and TCRdb holds only the in-frame ones, with some missing. This table has 150,000 to 250,000 clones, roughly four fifths appearing once. The sequencing input was PBMCs. All receptors come from a woman aged 45-60 years in good health and CMV-seropositive.

The chain combines TRBV6-1 with TRBJ1-5, with TRBD1 as a possible D gene (5 bases). The CDR3 covers 15 residues. Looked up from germline, CDR1 is MNHNS and CDR2 is SASEGT. V lost 2 bases, J lost 3 bases, and 11 bases lay in between. The CDR3 DNA reads TGTGCCAGCAGTGAAATGGGGGGTCCCAATCAGCCCCAGCATTTT. Protein: CASSEMGGPNQPQHF.

The V gene is TRBV4-1, the J gene TRBJ2-3; 7 bases match TRBD2. V lost 2 bases, J lost 5 bases, and 7 bases stayed unmatched. The CDR3 runs to 15 residues. Germline CDR1 reads MGHRA; CDR2 reads YSYEKL. CDR3 sequence reads: CASSQQPGRRDTQYF. CDR3 nucleotides: TGCGCCAGCAGCCAACAACCCGGGAGGAGAGATACGCAGTATTTT.

The V call is TRBV6-5, the J call TRBJ1-1, with a possible D match to TRBD1 (5 bases). Germline CDR1 is MNHEY and CDR2 is SVGAGI. Trimming removed 7 bases at V and 6 bases at J, with 9 bases between. The CDR3 length is 11 residues. CDR3 amino acids: CASTSGAEAFF. CDR3 nucleotides: TGTGCCAGCACCTCGGGGGCTGAAGCTTTCTTT.

Only a few counts were recorded for this clone. The chain links TRBV18 to TRBJ1-2; D is possibly TRBD1 (6 bases). The length of the CDR3 is 12 residues. CDR1 and CDR2 (germline): KGHSH, LQKENI. V was cut by 0 bases and J by 14 bases, with 13 bases left in between. The CDR3 DNA follows: TGTGCCAGCTCACCACCACAGGGACCTACTACCTTC. It translates to CASSPPQGPTTF.

V gene TRBV7-2 combines with J gene TRBJ1-2; TRBD1 matches at 8 bases. The germline CDR1 and CDR2 sequences are SGHTA and FQGNSA. The CDR3 runs 12 residues. V dropped 5 bases and J dropped 8; count of bases not matched to a gene: 4. The CDR3 region is CASSRQGPGYTF. CDR3 nucleotides: TGTGCCAGCAGCCGACAGGGGCCCGGCTACACCTTC.

The chain uses TRBV19 and TRBJ1-5, with 10 bases aligning to TRBD1. Per the germline V gene, CDR1 is LNHDA and CDR2 is SQIVND (reference sequence). This CDR3 comprises 17 residues. With V trimmed by 5 bases and J by 6 bases, 13 bases remained unmatched. CDR3 coding DNA: TGTGCCAGTAGTTTCCTCACATCGGGACAGGGGAGTCAGCCCCAGCATTTT. It yields the protein CASSFLTSGQGSQPQHF.

V and J are TRBV28 and TRBJ2-1; D possibly corresponds to TRBD1 (5 bases). The CDR3 is 15 amino acids. CDR1 and CDR2 from the germline V gene are MDHEN and SYDVKM. Trimming removed 5 bases from V and 0 bases from J, with 11 bases in between. The CDR3 region has the DNA TGTGCCAGCAGTCCCCGACAGAGCTCCTACAATGAGCAGTTCTTC. Residues: CASSPRQSSYNEQFF.

This rearrangement joins TRBV7-9 to TRBJ1-1; D is perhaps TRBD1 (6 bases). The V gene's germline CDR1 is SEHNR and CDR2 FQNEAQ (reference sequence). Trimming shortened V by 3 bases and J by 5 bases, and 10 bases separated the two germline ends. The CDR3 consists of 13 residues. CDR3 nucleotide sequence: TGTGCCAGCAGCTTGGCCAGGGGTACTGAAGCTTTCTTT. Protein sequence: CASSLARGTEAFF.

The chain employs TRBV29-1 and TRBJ2-7; D remains ambiguous. The CDR3 spans 11 residues. Germline CDR1 is SQVTM and CDR2 is ANQGSEA. V was trimmed by 5 bases and J by 3 bases, leaving 8 bases between them. CDR3 bases: TGCAGCGTTCAATTGAGCTACGAGCAGTACTTC. Encoded protein: CSVQLSYEQYF.

The J gene is TRBJ2-2, the V gene TRBV5-6; perhaps TRBD1 as D (5 bases). The V gene's germline CDR1 is SGHDT and CDR2 YYEEEE. This CDR3 has 15 residues. V lost 4 bases and J 3 bases, leaving 13 bases between the germline ends. The CDR3 DNA is TGTGCCAGCAGCCCGGATGGGGCCTACACCGGGGAGCTGTTTTTT. Amino acids: CASSPDGAYTGELFF.